One sample yielded the 4 T cell receptor beta chains listed below, sequenced in a study of CD8 T cells in ankylosing spondylitis. General study points: Seemingly distinctive of ankylosing spondylitis blood was a TCR beta motif formed by eight highly homologous variants.

In TCRdb, the 5' RACE reads were re-called with MiXCR into one record per CDR3 protein. This repertoire shows 330,000 or so distinct CDR3 sequences, less than 10% found once; its top ten account for just over 14%. Their specific antigens are unknown. The sequenced material came from blood, either unsorted or a sorted T cell fraction (not recorded which). The source of these receptors is a male donor with ankylosing spondylitis.

In its sample, this clonotype was seen many times. The chain uses TRBV11-3 and TRBJ2-2; D not certain. Germline CDR1 reads SGHNT; CDR2 reads YENEEA. With 9 bases removed from V and 2 bases from J, the gap between germline ends came to 10 bases. There are 13 residues in the CDR3. The DNA of the CDR3 is TGTGCCAGTCCCGCGGTTAACACCGGGGAGCTGTTTTTT. As protein: CASPAVNTGELFF.

This clonotype showed up just a few times. The V call is TRBV5-1, the J call TRBJ2-1, with unresolved D. From germline, CDR1 is SGHRS and CDR2 YFSETQ. The CDR3 spans 14 residues. Between the trimmed V and J ends, which lost 2 bases and 3 bases, there was a span of 9 bases. The CDR3 DNA reads as TGCGCCAGCAGCTTACAAGGAATCTACAATGAGCAGTTCTTC. Protein sequence: CASSLQGIYNEQFF.

CDR3 sequence: CASSHGTLQETQYF. In nucleotides, the CDR3 is TGTGCCAGCAGCCACGGGACACTCCAAGAGACCCAGTACTTC. The V gene is TRBV5-4, the J gene TRBJ2-5, with TRBD1 as a possible D gene (6 bases). This CDR3 spans 14 amino acids. Germline CDR1 and CDR2: SGHNT and YYREEE (reference sequence). V shed 4 bases and J shed 1 base, with 11 bases lying between them.

This clonotype was counted between two and nine times. The chain is built from TRBV6-2 or TRBV6-3 and TRBJ2-7, with D perhaps assigned TRBD1 or TRBD2 (5 bases each). The V gene lost 7 bases and the J gene lost 3 bases, with 19 bases spanning the gap. CDR1 MNHEY and CDR2 SVGEGT come from the germline V gene. The CDR3 runs to 15 residues. CDR3 sequence (DNA): TGTGCCAGCACCCCCTCTCCGGGGACCCTCTACGAGCAGTACTTC. Protein sequence: CASTPSPGTLYEQYF.